These 23 T cell receptor beta chains came from one sample sequenced in a study of radiation and T cells in renal cell carcinoma. This table comes from immunoSEQ multiplex PCR, and its TCRdb copy is limited to in-frame clones, with some not included. The sample comprises about 78,000 clones, about 88% of which are singletons, and 5% to 7.5% rests with the top ten. This sample's time point: blood 4 weeks post-SBRT, at nephrectomy. The treatment was: 15 Gy SBRT to primary tumor, nephrectomy 4 weeks later. The sample consisted of blood, taken from a patient whose treatment included radiotherapy and nephrectomy. Source of these receptors: a woman in her 70s with renal cell carcinoma.

This chain uses TRBV25-1 with TRBJ1-4; 9 positions agree with TRBD1. This CDR3 has 14 amino acids. Germline values: CDR1 MGHDK, CDR2 SYGVNS. After removal of 6 bases from V and 7 bases from J, the junction contained 6 bases not matched to a gene. The CDR3 loop is CASRTGGASEKLFF. The CDR3 DNA is TGTGCCAGCAGGACAGGGGGAGCTAGTGAAAAACTGTTTTTT.

The chain joins TRBV10-3 to TRBJ1-1; D unresolved. CDR3 length: 11 amino acids. Trimming removed 9 bases at V and 5 bases at J, with 10 bases between. Germline CDR1 is ENHRY and CDR2 is SYGVKD. CDR3 coding DNA: TGTGCCATAGCCTCGGGAACTGAAGCTTTCTTT. This codes for CAIASGTEAFF.

The rearrangement joins TRBV5-1 to TRBJ2-7; tentative D call: TRBD2 (5 bases). V was trimmed by 1 base and J by 3 bases, leaving 20 bases between them. Germline CDR1 is SGHRS and CDR2 is YFSETQ. The length of the CDR3 is 17 residues. The CDR3: CASSLNHPGNRGYEQYF. The CDR3 coding sequence is TGCGCCAGCAGCTTGAACCACCCCGGGAACCGAGGCTACGAGCAGTACTTC.

The rearrangement joins TRBV19 to TRBJ1-2; 8 nucleotides match TRBD1. Germline CDR1 LNHDA, CDR2 SQIVND (reference sequence). The V and J ends lost 2 bases and 8 bases, in that order; junction bases with no gene match: 7. The CDR3 is 14 amino acids. The CDR3 DNA reads as TGTGCCAGTAGTATACTCGCAGGGGGCCAAGGCTACACCTTC. It yields the protein CASSILAGGQGYTF.

The J gene is TRBJ1-1, the V gene TRBV7-2; D perhaps matches TRBD1 (6 bases). The V gene's germline CDR1 is SGHTA and CDR2 FQGNSA. The CDR3 contains 15 residues. V dropped 4 bases and J dropped 5 bases, with 17 bases sitting between them. Here the CDR3 DNA reads TGTGCCAGCAGCTCAGGGGACCTAGGAGGAACTGAAGCTTTCTTT. Residues: CASSSGDLGGTEAFF.

The chain uses TRBV19 and TRBJ1-5, with D possibly matching TRBD1 (6 bases). Trimming removed 4 bases from V and 6 bases from J, with 10 bases in between. The CDR3 has 13 amino acids. CDR1 is LNHDA and CDR2 is SQIVND in the germline V gene (reference sequence). The CDR3 here is CASSKGVSQPQHF. The CDR3 DNA reads TGTGCCAGTAGTAAGGGGGTTAGTCAGCCCCAGCATTTT.

This clone is a singleton in its sample. V gene TRBV5-5 combines with J gene TRBJ2-2, with D maybe TRBD2 (5 bases). The CDR3 runs to 13 residues. Germline values: CDR1 SGHKS, CDR2 YYEKEE (reference sequence). V was cut by 3 bases and J by 7 bases, with 10 bases left in between. The CDR3: CASSWGVRGELFF. The CDR3, as DNA: TGTGCCAGCAGCTGGGGAGTTCGCGGGGAGCTGTTTTTT.

The V call is TRBV5-4, the J call TRBJ1-4, with TRBD1 matching 8 bases. Trimming removed 2 bases from V and 8 bases from J; junction bases left unmatched: 8. In germline, CDR1 is SGHNT, CDR2 YYREEE (reference sequence). The CDR3 runs to 15 residues. DNA of the CDR3: TGTGCCAGCAGCTTTGGCAGGGGGCAAGGAGAAAAACTGTTTTTT. Protein product: CASSFGRGQGEKLFF.

The genes are TRBV7-8 and TRBJ2-2; possibly TRBD1 for D (6 bases). The CDR3 consists of 15 residues. CDR1 and CDR2 from the germline V gene are SGHVS and FQNEAQ. V lost 3 bases and J 5 bases, leaving 13 bases between the germline ends. The CDR3 nucleotides read TGTGCCAGCAGCTTCCGGGACACCTGGACCGGGGAGCTGTTTTTT. This gives the protein CASSFRDTWTGELFF.

CDR3 sequence (DNA): TGTGCCAGCACGAGACGCGGCCAGCCCCAGCATTTT. This gives the protein CASTRRGQPQHF. J is TRBJ1-5 and V is TRBV28, with D hard to call. CDR1 MDHEN and CDR2 SYDVKM come from the germline V gene. Trimming removed 7 bases at V and 7 bases at J, with 11 bases between. The CDR3 contains 12 residues.

This clone was recorded only once. J is TRBJ2-5 and V is TRBV10-3; the D is unclear. Germline V gene sequence: CDR1 ENHRY, CDR2 SYGVKD. The CDR3 runs 15 residues. Trimming removed 0 bases at V and 5 bases at J, with 13 bases between. The CDR3, as DNA: TGTGCCATCAGTGAGTCGGACGCTCCCCAGGAGACCCAGTACTTC. Protein product: CAISESDAPQETQYF.

The chain couples TRBV5-1 to TRBJ1-2, with D possibly being TRBD1 (5 bases). CDR1 is SGHRS, CDR2 YFSETQ, per germline. V was cut by 2 bases and J by 8 bases, with 10 bases left in between. CDR3 length: 12 amino acids. CDR3 region: CASSFGARGYTF. The CDR3 bases are TGCGCCAGCAGCTTTGGGGCGCGGGGCTACACCTTC.

In DNA form, the CDR3 reads TGTGCCAGCGCCACAGGGGTCCAAGAGACCCAGTACTTC. It yields the protein CASATGVQETQYF. The genes are TRBV6-5 and TRBJ2-5; 7 bases map to TRBD1. The V gene's germline CDR1 is MNHEY and CDR2 SVGAGI. This CDR3 region has 13 residues. Germline trimming cut 8 bases from V and 1 base from J; bases unmatched to any gene: 4.

The chain has TRBV29-1 and TRBJ1-1; D ambiguous. CDR3 length: 12 amino acids. Germline values: CDR1 SQVTM, CDR2 ANQGSEA. The germline V and J ends were trimmed by 4 bases and 2 bases, with 8 bases remaining between them. The CDR3 sequence is CSVVPGNTEAFF. As DNA, the CDR3 is TGCAGCGTTGTACCCGGAAACACTGAAGCTTTCTTT.

The V and J genes are TRBV19 and TRBJ1-3, with 8 bases aligning to TRBD1. CDR1 and CDR2 (germline): LNHDA, SQIVND (reference sequence). V lost 5 bases and J lost 0; bases outside the gene matches: 6. The CDR3 runs 16 residues. The CDR3 is CASSYRDRISGNTIYF. The CDR3 bases are TGTGCCAGTAGTTACCGGGACAGGATCTCTGGAAACACCATATATTTT.

The chain combines TRBV6-5 with TRBJ2-1; perhaps TRBD2 as D (6 bases). Germline loops: CDR1 MNHEY, CDR2 SVGAGI. The CDR3 runs to 13 residues. Trimming pared 8 bases from V and 6 bases from J, leaving 14 bases between. CDR3 amino acids: CASAGSWGNEQFF. CDR3 nucleotides: TGTGCCAGCGCCGGGAGTTGGGGCAATGAGCAGTTCTTC.

The chain employs TRBV30 and TRBJ2-3, with TRBD1 as a possible D gene (5 bases). The CDR3 is 12 amino acids. Between the trimmed V and J ends, which lost 8 bases and 1 base, there was a span of 10 bases. CDR1 and CDR2 from the germline V gene are GTSNPN and SVGIG (reference sequence). CDR3 nucleotides: TGTGCCCACACCAGGGGCACAGATACGCAGTATTTT. It codes for CAHTRGTDTQYF.

The chain joins TRBV7-2 to TRBJ2-5; no reliable D call. The CDR3 sequence is 14 residues long. The germline gives CDR1 SGHTA, CDR2 FQGNSA. The ends were cut back, 2 bases at V and 4 bases at J, with 11 bases in the middle. CDR3 in amino acids: CASSLLSPGETQYF. The CDR3 DNA follows: TGTGCCAGCAGCTTATTGTCCCCCGGAGAGACCCAGTACTTC.

This clone was seen a single time. The rearrangement uses TRBV19 and TRBJ2-1; D remains unclear. Deletions cut 3 bases from V and 2 bases from J, with 11 bases between. The CDR3 runs 15 residues. CDR1 is LNHDA, CDR2 SQIVND, per germline (reference sequence). As DNA, the CDR3 is TGTGCCAGTAGTATGGTGGGTCAGCCCTACAATGAGCAGTTCTTC. Translated: CASSMVGQPYNEQFF.

This chain links TRBV6-4 with TRBJ1-2, with a tentative D call TRBD1 (5 bases). Looked up from germline, CDR1 is MRHNA and CDR2 is SNTAGT. Trimming removed 5 bases from V and 5 bases from J, with 6 bases in between. This CDR3 comprises 11 residues. The CDR3 protein is CASSSGYGYTF. For the CDR3, the DNA is TGTGCCAGCAGTTCAGGGTATGGCTACACCTTC.

The chain is built from TRBV7-2 and TRBJ2-5, with no clear D. Trimming shortened V by 0 bases and J by 5 bases, and 13 bases separated the two germline ends. From germline, CDR1 is SGHTA and CDR2 FQGNSA. CDR3 length: 15 amino acids. CDR3 nucleotide sequence: TGTGCCAGCAGCTTAGCGCCCGGGTCCGGTGAGACCCAGTACTTC. Translation: CASSLAPGSGETQYF. The whole variable domain, filled in from reference TRBV7-2 and TRBJ2-5, reads GAGVSQSPSNKVTEKGKDVELRCDPISGHTALYWYRQSLGQGLEFLIYFQGNSAPDKSGLPSDRFSAERTGGSVSTLTIQRTQQEDSAVYLCASSLAPGSGETQYFGPGTRLLVL.

The rearrangement links TRBV25-1 to TRBJ2-7; D tentatively reads TRBD1 or TRBD2 (5 bases each). Germline CDR1 and CDR2: MGHDK and SYGVNS. Trimming cost V 4 bases and J 0 bases, with 16 bases left between them. This CDR3 region has 16 residues. CDR3 bases: TGTGCCAGCAGTGCCTCCGGGACGGGGAGCTCCTACGAGCAGTACTTC. Translated, it gives CASSASGTGSSYEQYF.

This rearrangement joins TRBV7-2 to TRBJ2-7, with D tentatively TRBD2 (5 bases). The CDR3 sequence is 14 residues long. Germline CDR1 SGHTA, CDR2 FQGNSA. V lost 4 bases and J 6 bases, leaving 16 bases between the germline ends. This CDR3 is CASSSPARVTEQYF. The CDR3 DNA sequence: TGTGCCAGCAGCTCACCGGCGCGGGTCACCGAGCAGTACTTC.